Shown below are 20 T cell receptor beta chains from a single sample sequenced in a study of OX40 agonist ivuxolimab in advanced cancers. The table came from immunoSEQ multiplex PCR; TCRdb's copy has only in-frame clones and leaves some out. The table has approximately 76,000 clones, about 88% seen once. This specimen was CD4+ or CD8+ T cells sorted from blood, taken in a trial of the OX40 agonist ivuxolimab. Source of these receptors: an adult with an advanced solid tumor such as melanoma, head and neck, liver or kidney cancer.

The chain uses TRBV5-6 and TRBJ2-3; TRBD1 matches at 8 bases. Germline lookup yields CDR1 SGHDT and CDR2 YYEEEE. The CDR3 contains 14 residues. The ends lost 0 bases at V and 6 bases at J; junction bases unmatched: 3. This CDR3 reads CASSLGQGMDTQYF. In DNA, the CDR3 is TGTGCCAGCAGCTTGGGACAGGGGATGGATACGCAGTATTTT.

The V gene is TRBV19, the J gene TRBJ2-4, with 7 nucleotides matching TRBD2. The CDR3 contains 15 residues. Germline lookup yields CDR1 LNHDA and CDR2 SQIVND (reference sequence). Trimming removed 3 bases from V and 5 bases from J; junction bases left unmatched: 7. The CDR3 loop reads CASSIFAGVENIQYF. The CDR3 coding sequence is TGTGCCAGTAGTATTTTTGCGGGAGTGGAAAACATTCAGTACTTC.

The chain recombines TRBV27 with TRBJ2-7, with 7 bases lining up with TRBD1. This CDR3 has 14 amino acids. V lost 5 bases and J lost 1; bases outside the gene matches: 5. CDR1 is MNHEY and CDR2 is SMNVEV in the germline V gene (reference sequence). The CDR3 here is CASSVYRGSYEQYF. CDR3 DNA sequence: TGTGCCAGCAGTGTTTACAGGGGTTCCTACGAGCAGTACTTC.

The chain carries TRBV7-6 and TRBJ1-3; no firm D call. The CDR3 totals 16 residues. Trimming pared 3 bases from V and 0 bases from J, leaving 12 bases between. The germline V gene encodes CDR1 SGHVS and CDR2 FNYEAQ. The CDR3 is CASSFMPDPSGNTIYF. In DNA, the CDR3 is TGTGCCAGCAGCTTTATGCCGGACCCCTCTGGAAACACCATATATTTT.

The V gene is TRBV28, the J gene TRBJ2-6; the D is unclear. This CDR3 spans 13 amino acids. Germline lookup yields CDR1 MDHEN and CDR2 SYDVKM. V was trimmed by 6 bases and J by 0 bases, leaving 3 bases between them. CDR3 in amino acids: CASRYSGANVLTF. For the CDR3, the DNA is TGTGCCAGCAGGTACTCTGGGGCCAACGTCCTGACTTTC.

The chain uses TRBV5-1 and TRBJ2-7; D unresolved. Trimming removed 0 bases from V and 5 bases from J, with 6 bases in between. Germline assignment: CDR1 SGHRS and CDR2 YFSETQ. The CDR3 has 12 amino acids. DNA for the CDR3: TGCGCCAGCAGCTTGGCAGCCCACGAGCAGTACTTC. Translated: CASSLAAHEQYF.

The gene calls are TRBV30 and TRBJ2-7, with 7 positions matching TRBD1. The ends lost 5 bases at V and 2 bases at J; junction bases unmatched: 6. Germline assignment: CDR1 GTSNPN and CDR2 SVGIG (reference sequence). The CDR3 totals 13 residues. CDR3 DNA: TGTGCCTGGCACCGGGACAGTACCTACGAGCAGTACTTC. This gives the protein CAWHRDSTYEQYF.

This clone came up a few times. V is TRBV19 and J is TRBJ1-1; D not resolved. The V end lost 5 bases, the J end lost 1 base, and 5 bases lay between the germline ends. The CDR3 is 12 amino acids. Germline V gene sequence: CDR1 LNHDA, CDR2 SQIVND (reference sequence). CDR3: CASSYRNTEAFF. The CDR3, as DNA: TGTGCCAGTAGTTACAGGAACACTGAAGCTTTCTTT.

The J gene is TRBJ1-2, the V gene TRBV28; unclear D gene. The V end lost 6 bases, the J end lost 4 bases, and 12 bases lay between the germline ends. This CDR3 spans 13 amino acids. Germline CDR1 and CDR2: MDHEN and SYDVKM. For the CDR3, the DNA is TGTGCCAGCAGCTCCCGGGCCTCCTATGGCTACACCTTC. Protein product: CASSSRASYGYTF.

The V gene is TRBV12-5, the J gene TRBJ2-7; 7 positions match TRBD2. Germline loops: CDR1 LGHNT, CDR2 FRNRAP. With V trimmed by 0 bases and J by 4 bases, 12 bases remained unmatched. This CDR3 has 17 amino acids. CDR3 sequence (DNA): TGTGCTAGTGGTTTGGTACTCTCCCTAGCGGCAGAATACGAGCAGTACTTC. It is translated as CASGLVLSLAAEYEQYF. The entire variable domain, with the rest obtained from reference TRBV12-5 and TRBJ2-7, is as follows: DARVTQTPRHKVTEMGQEVTMRCQPILGHNTVFWYRQTMMQGLELLAYFRNRAPLDDSGMPKDRFSAEMPDATLATLKIQPSEPRDSAVYFCASGLVLSLAAEYEQYFGPGTRLTVT.

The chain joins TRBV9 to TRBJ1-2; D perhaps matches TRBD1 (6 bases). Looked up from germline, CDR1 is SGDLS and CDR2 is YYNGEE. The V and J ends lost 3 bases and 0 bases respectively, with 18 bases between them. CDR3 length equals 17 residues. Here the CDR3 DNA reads TGTGCCAGCAGCGCCGCCGGGACAAGGGCTACTAACTATGGCTACACCTTC. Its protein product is CASSAAGTRATNYGYTF.

The CDR3 DNA follows: TGTGCCAGCAGTTACTACAAGGGACTAGGCCACTACGAGCAGTACTTC. It encodes CASSYYKGLGHYEQYF. The V and J genes are TRBV27 and TRBJ2-7; the match to TRBD2 covers 8 bases. J was trimmed by 3 bases and V by 4 bases; bases with no gene match: 11. Germline V CDR1 and CDR2: MNHEY, SMNVEV (reference sequence). This CDR3 region has 16 residues.

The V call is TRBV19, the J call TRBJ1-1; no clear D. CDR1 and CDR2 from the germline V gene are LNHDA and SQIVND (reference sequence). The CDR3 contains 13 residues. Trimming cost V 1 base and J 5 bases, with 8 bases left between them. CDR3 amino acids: CASSIGTKTEAFF. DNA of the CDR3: TGTGCCAGTAGTATAGGGACTAAAACTGAAGCTTTCTTT.

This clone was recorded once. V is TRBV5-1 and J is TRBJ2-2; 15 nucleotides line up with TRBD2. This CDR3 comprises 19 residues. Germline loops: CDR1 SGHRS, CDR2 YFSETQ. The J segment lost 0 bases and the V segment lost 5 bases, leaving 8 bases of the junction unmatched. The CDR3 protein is CASRFSGTSGRTNTGELFF. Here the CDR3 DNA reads TGCGCCAGCAGGTTCTCCGGGACTAGCGGGAGGACGAACACCGGGGAGCTGTTTTTT.

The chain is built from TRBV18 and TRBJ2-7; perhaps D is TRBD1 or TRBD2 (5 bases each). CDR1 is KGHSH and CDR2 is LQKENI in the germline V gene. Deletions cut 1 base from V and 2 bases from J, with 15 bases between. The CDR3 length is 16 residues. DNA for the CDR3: TGTGCCAGCTCACCACGTGGGACGGTCGGCCCCTACGAGCAGTACTTC. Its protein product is CASSPRGTVGPYEQYF.

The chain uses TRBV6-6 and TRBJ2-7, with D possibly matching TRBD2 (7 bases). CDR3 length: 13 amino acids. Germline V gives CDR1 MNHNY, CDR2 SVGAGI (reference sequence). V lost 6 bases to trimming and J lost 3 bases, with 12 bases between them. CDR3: CASSAGAVYEQYF. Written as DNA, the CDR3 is TGTGCCAGCAGCGCGGGGGCGGTCTACGAGCAGTACTTC.

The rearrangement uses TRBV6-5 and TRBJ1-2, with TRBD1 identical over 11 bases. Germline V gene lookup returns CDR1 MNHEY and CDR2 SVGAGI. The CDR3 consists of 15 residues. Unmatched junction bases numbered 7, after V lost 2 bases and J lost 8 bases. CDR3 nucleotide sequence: TGTGCCAGCAGTTACGCCGGACAGGGGGCGAGGGGCTACACCTTC. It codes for CASSYAGQGARGYTF.

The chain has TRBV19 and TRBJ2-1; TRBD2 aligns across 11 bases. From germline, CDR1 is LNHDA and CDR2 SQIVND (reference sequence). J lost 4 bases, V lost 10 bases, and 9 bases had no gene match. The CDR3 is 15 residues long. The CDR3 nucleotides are TGTGCCACCCTCACGGGACTAGCGGTATACAATGAGCAGTTCTTC. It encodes CATLTGLAVYNEQFF.

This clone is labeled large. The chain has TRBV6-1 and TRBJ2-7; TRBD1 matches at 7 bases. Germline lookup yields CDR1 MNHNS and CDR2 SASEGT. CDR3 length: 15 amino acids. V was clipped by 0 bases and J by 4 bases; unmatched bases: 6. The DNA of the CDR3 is TGTGCCAGCAGTGAAGCGGCAGGGGGAGTATACGAGCAGTACTTC. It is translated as CASSEAAGGVYEQYF.

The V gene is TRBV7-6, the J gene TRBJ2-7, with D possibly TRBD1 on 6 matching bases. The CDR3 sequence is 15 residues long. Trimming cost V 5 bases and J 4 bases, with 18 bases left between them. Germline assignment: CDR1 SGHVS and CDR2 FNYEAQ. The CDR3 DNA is TGTGCCAGCAGCCCCACGGGGATGGGGACATACGAGCAGTACTTC. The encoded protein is CASSPTGMGTYEQYF. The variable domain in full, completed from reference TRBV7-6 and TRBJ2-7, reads GAGVSQSPRYKVTKRGQDVALRCDPISGHVSLYWYRQALGQGPEFLTYFNYEAQQDKSGLPNDRFSAERPEGSISTLTIQRTEQRDSAMYRCASSPTGMGTYEQYFGPGTRLTVT.